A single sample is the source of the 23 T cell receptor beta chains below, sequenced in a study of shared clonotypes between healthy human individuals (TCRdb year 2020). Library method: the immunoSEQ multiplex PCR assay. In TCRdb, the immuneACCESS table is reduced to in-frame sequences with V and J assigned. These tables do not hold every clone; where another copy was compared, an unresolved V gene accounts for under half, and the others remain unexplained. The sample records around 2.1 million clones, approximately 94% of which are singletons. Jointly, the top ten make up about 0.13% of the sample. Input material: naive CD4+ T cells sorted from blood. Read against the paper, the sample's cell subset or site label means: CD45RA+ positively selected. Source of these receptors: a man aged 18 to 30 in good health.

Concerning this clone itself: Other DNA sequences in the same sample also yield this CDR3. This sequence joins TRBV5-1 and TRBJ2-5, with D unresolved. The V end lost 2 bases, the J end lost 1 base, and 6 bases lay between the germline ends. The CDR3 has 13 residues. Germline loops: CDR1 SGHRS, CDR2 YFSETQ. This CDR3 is CASSFDTQETQYF. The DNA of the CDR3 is TGCGCCAGCAGCTTCGACACCCAAGAGACCCAGTACTTC.

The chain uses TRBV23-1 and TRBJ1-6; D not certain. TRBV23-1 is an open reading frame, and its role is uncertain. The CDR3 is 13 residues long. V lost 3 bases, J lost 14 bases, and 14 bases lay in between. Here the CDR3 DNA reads TGCGCCAGCAGTCATCCCCGGGCGAGGACCCTCCACTTT. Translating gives CASSHPRARTLHF.

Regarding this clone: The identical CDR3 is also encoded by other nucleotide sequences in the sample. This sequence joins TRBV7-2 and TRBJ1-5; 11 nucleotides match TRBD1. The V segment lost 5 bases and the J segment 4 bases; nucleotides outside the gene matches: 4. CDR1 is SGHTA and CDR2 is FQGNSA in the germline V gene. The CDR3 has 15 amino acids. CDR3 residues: CASSTGQGGNQPQHF. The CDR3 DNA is TGTGCCAGCAGCACGGGACAGGGGGGGAATCAGCCCCAGCATTTT.

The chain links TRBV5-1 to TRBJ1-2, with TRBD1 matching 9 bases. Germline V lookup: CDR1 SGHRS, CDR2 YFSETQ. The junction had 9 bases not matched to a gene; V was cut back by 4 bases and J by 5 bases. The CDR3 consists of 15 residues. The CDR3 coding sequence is TGCGCCAGCAGCGAAGGACAGGGGAAAAGGTATGGCTACACCTTC. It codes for CASSEGQGKRYGYTF.

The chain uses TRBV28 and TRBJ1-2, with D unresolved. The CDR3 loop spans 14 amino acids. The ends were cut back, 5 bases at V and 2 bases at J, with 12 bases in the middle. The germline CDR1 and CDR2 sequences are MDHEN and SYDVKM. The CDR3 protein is CASSIPGVNYGYTF. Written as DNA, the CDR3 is TGTGCCAGCAGTATCCCAGGAGTCAACTATGGCTACACCTTC.

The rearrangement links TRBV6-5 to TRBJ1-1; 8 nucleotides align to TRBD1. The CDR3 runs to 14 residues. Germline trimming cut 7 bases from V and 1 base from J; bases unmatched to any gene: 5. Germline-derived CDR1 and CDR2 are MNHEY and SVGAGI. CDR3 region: CASKNDRGNTEAFF. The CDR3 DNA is TGTGCCAGCAAGAACGACAGGGGGAACACTGAAGCTTTCTTT.

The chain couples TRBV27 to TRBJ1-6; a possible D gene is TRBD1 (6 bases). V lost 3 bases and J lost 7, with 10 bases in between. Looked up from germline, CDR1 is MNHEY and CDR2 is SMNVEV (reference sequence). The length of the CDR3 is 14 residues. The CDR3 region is CASSFRGENSPLHF. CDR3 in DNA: TGTGCCAGCAGTTTCAGGGGAGAAAATTCACCCCTCCACTTT.

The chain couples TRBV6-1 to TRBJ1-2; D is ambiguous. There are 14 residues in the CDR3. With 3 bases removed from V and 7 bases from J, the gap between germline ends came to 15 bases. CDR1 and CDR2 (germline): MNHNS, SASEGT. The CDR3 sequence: CASSDPSAGSGYTF. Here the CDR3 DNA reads TGTGCCAGCAGTGACCCCTCGGCAGGCAGTGGCTACACCTTC.

CDR3 protein: CASSQLGTGITGELFF. CDR3 coding DNA: TGCGCCAGCAGCCAACTCGGGACAGGGATTACCGGGGAGCTGTTTTTT. The chain is built from TRBV4-1 and TRBJ2-2, with TRBD1 matching 9 bases. Germline trimming cut 2 bases from V and 5 bases from J; bases unmatched to any gene: 6. CDR1 and CDR2 from the germline V gene are MGHRA and YSYEKL. The CDR3 runs 16 residues.

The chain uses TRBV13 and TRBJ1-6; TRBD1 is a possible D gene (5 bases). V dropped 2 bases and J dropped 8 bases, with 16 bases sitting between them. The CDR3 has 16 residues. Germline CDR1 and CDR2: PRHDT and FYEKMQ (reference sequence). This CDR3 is CASSLPGGGSYSPLHF. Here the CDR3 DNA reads TGTGCCAGCAGCTTACCCGGGGGGGGATCCTATTCACCCCTCCACTTT.

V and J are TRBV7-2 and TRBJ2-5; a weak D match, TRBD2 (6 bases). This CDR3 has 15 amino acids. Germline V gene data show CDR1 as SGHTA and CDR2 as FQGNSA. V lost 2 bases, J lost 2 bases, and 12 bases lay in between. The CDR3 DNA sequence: TGTGCCAGCAGCTTATTTCTGGCGGGACAAGAGACCCAGTACTTC. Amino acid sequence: CASSLFLAGQETQYF.

In DNA, the CDR3 is TGTGCCAGCATCCAGGGGGCTAGTATGAACACTGAAGCTTTCTTT. Encoded protein: CASIQGASMNTEAFF. The genes are TRBV7-9 and TRBJ1-1, with TRBD1 matching 8 bases. The V gene's germline CDR1 is SEHNR and CDR2 FQNEAQ (reference sequence). The V gene end was trimmed by 7 bases and the J gene end by 0 bases; junction bases not matched to a gene: 7. The CDR3 spans 15 residues.

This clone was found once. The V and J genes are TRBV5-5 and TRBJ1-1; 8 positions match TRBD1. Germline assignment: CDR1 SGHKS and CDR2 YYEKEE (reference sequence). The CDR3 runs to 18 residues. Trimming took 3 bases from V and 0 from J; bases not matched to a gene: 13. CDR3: CASSSFDRGEFLNTEAFF. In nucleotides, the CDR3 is TGTGCCAGCAGCTCTTTCGACAGGGGTGAGTTCCTGAACACTGAAGCTTTCTTT.

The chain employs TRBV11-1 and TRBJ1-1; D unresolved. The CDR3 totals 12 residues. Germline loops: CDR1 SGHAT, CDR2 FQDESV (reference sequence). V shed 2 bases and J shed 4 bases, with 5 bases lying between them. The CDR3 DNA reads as TGTGCCAGCAGCTTAATCGGCACTGAAGCTTTCTTT. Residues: CASSLIGTEAFF.

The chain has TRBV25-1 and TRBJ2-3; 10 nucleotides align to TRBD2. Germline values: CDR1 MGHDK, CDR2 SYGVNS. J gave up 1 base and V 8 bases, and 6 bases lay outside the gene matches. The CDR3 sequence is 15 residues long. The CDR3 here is CASSASGRGTDTQYF. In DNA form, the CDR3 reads TGTGCCAGCTCGGCTAGCGGGAGAGGCACAGATACGCAGTATTTT.

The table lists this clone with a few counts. CDR3 in DNA: TGCGCCAGCAGCTTGGTTGGCAGGGAGGGTTCACCCCTCCACTTT. Translated: CASSLVGREGSPLHF. This chain connects TRBV5-1 to TRBJ1-6; TRBD1 might be the D (5 bases). The germline V gene has CDR1 SGHRS and CDR2 YFSETQ. CDR3 size: 15 residues. Trimming took off 0 bases at V and 9 bases at J, with 13 bases between the two ends.

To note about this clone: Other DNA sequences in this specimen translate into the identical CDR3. CDR3 residues: CAWSVPQGYGYTF. In nucleotides, the CDR3 is TGTGCCTGGAGTGTCCCACAGGGGTATGGCTACACCTTC. The chain recombines TRBV30 with TRBJ1-2, with 7 bases aligning to TRBD1. The CDR3 has 13 amino acids. Trimming at V came to 0 bases and at J to 5 bases, leaving 3 bases not matched to a gene. CDR1 GTSNPN and CDR2 SVGIG come from the germline V gene (reference sequence).

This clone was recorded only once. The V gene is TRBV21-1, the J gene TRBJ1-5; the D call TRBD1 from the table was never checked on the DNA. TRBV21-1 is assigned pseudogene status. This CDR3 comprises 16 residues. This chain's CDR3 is CASSPVGHISGQPQHF. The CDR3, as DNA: TGTGCCAGCAGCCCCGTCGGACATATCTCGGGTCAGCCCCAGCATTTT.

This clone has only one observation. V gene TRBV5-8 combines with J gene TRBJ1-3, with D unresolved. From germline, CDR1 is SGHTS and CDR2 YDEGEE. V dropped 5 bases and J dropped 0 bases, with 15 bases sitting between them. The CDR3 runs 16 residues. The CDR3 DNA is TGTGCCAGCAGAATACAAAAAACGAGCTCTGGAAACACCATATATTTT. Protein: CASRIQKTSSGNTIYF.

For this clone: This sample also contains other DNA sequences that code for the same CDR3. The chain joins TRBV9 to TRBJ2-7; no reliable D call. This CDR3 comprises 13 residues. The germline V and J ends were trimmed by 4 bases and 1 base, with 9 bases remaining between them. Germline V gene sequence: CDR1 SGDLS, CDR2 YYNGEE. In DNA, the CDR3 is TGTGCCAGCAGCCCAACTGGATCCTACGAGCAGTACTTC. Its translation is CASSPTGSYEQYF. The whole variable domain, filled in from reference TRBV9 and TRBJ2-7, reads DSGVTQTPKHLITATGQRVTLRCSPRSGDLSVYWYQQSLDQGLQFLIQYYNGEERAKGNILERFSAQQFPDLHSELNLSSLELGDSALYFCASSPTGSYEQYFGPGTRLTVT.

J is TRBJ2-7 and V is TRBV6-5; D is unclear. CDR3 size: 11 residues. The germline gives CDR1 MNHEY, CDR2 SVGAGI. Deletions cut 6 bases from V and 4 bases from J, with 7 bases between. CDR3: CASRSPYEQYF. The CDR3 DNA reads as TGTGCCAGCAGATCCCCTTACGAGCAGTACTTC.

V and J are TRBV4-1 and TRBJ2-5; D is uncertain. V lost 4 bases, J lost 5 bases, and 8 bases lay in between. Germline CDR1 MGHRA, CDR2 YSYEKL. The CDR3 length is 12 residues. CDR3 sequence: CASSRVRETQYF. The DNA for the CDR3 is TGCGCCAGCAGCCGTGTAAGGGAGACCCAGTACTTC.

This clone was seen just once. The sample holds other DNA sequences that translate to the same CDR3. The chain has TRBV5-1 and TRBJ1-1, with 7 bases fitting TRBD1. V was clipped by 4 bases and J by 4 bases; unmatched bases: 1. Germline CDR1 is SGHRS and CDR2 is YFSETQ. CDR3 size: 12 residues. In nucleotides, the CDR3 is TGCGCCAGCAGCCGGGACAGCACTGAAGCTTTCTTT. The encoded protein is CASSRDSTEAFF.